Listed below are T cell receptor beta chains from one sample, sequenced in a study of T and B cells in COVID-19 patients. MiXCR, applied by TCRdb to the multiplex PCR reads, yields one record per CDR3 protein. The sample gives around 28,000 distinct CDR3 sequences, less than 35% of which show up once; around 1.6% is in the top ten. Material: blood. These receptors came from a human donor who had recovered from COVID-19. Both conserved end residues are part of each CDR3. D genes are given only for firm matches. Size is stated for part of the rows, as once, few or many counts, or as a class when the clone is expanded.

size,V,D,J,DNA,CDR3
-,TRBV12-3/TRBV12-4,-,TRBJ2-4,TGTGCCAGCAGTTTACGGTTAGCCAAAAACATTCAGTACTTC,CASSLRLAKNIQYF
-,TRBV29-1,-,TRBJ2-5,TGCAGCGTTGTCCTGGCGGGGGCTGAAGAGACCCAGTACTTC,CSVVLAGAEETQYF
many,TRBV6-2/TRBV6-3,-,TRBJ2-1,TGTGCCAGCAGTTTGTCTGGCTCCTACAATGAGCAGTTCTTC,CASSLSGSYNEQFF
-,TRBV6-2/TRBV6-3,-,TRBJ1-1,TGTGCCAGCAGTTACTTTCGGATTACTAACACTGAAGCTTTCTTT,CASSYFRITNTEAFF
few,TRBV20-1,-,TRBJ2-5,TGCAGTGCTAGAGGTGGGAGCGAGACCCAGTACTTC,CSARGGSETQYF
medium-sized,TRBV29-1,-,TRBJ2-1,TGCAGCGCGTACACCGGGACCAACAATGAGCAGTTCTTC,CSAYTGTNNEQFF
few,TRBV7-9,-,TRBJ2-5,TGTGCCAGCAGCCTCGGGCGGGAGACCCAGTACTTC,CASSLGRETQYF
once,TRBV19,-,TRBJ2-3,TGTGCCAGTAGTACGGCGGGAAGCACAGATACGCAGTATTTT,CASSTAGSTDTQYF
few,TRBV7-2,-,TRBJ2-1,TGTGCCAGCAGCTCCCTTACGCCCTCCTACAATGAGCAGTTCTTC,CASSSLTPSYNEQFF
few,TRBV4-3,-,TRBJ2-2,TGCGCCAGCAGCCAAGCTAGATCCACCGGGGAGCTGTTTTTT,CASSQARSTGELFF
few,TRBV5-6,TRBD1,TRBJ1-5,TGTGCCAGCAGCTTGGACAGGGGAGTTTCTCAGCCCCAGCATTTT,CASSLDRGVSQPQHF
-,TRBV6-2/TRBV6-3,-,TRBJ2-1,TGTGCCAGCAGCCGCGGGAATGAGCAGTTCTTC,CASSRGNEQFF
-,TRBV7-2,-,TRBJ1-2,TGTGCCAGCAGCTTAATAACCGACAGTTTCTCTAACTATGGCTACACCTTC,CASSLITDSFSNYGYTF
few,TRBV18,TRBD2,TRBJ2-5,TGTGCCAGCTCACCGCGGACTAGCGGAGAGACCCAGTACTTC,CASSPRTSGETQYF
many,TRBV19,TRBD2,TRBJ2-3,TGTGCCAGTAGTATCGGGGGGTATGGGTCAGATACGCAGTATTTT,CASSIGGYGSDTQYF
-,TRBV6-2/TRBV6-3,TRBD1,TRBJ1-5,TGTGCCAGCACCCCGGGACAGGGGTACAAAGTGTGGGGTCAGCCCCAGCATTTT,CASTPGQGYKVWGQPQHF
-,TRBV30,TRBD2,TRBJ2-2,TGTGCCTGGAGTGTACTAGCGGAAAACACCGGGGAGCTGTTTTTT,CAWSVLAENTGELFF
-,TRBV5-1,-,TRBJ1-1,TGTGCCAGCAGAGGGTCAGGTGGGGGGGCCATGAACACTGAAGCTTTCTTT,CASRGSGGGAMNTEAFF
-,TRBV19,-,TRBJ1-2,TGTGCCAGTAGTACAGGACAGATCTATGGCTACACCTTC,CASSTGQIYGYTF
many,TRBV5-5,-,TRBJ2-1,TGTGCCAGCAGTTGGGGATTCTACAATGAGCAGTTCTTC,CASSWGFYNEQFF
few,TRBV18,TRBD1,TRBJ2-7,TGTGCCAGCTCACCGCGACAGGGATCGTCCGAGCAGTACTTC,CASSPRQGSSEQYF
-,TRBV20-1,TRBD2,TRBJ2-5,TGCAGTGCTTGGGGGGGGGAGACCCAGTACTTC,CSAWGGETQYF
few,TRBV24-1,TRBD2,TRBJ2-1,TGTGCCACCAGTGATTTGAGACTAGCGGGGGACAATGAGCAGTTCTTC,CATSDLRLAGDNEQFF
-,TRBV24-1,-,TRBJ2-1,TGTGCCACCAGTGATGCCCTGTGGGGATCTGAGCAGTTCTTC,CATSDALWGSEQFF
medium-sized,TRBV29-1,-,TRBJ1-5,TGCAGCGTTGTCTCTCTTGGCCCGGGGGGCAATCAGCCCCAGCATTTT,CSVVSLGPGGNQPQHF
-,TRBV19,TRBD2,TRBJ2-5,TGTGCCAGTAGTATCGAGCTAGCGGGGGGTCAAGAGACCCAGTACTTC,CASSIELAGGQETQYF
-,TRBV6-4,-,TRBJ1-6,TGTGCCAGCAGTGACGGGGAGAATTCACCCCTCCACTTT,CASSDGENSPLHF
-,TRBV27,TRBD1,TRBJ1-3,TGTGCCATCAGTACCGACAGGGCCTCTGGAAACACCATATATTTT,CAISTDRASGNTIYF
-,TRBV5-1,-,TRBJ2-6,TGCGCCAGCAGCCCTCTCAACTCTGGGGCCAACGTCCTGACTTTC,CASSPLNSGANVLTF
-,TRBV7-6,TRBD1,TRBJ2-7,TGTGCCAGCAGCCCGGGACAGGCTTCCTACGAGCAGTACTTC,CASSPGQASYEQYF
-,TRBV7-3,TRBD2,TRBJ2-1,TGTGCCAGCAGCTTGGCCCCCTTAGCGGGGACCTACAATGAGCAGTTCTTC,CASSLAPLAGTYNEQFF
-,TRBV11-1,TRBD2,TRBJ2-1,TGCGCCAGCAGCTCTCAGCTAGCGGGATACAATGAGCAGTTCTTC,CASSSQLAGYNEQFF